This T cell receptor (beta chain) was captured in a study of PD-L1 blockade in urothelial cancer. Study details: Patients had been given 0 to 3 earlier chemotherapy regimens. Timepoints chosen for blood analysis were 3 weeks (second dose) and 6 weeks after treatment start. Researchers found blood samples held a median of around 140,000 T cells. Study-level points and caveats: Below-median pretreatment blood TCR clonality was associated with improved progression-free and overall survival.

V lost 4 bases, J lost 0 bases, and 8 bases stayed unmatched. Germline V lookup: CDR1 SGHRS, CDR2 YFSETQ. The CDR3 contains 18 residues. Described time point: pretreatment peripheral blood. The repertoire was sequenced with immunoSEQ multiplex PCR; TCRdb's copy has only in-frame clones and lacks some. The table shows 40,000 to 60,000 clones, with about 81% occurring only once. A remark on this clone: Antigen: not known.

This receptor was taken from a man in his 70s with urothelial cancer. The rearrangement joins TRBV5-1 to TRBJ2-3; 13 bases line up with TRBD2. Sequences were derived from PBMCs, sampled around atezolizumab (anti-PD-L1) treatment. The CDR3 reads CASSPMGLAGTSTDTQYF. Written as DNA, the CDR3 is TGCGCCAGCAGCCCCATGGGACTAGCGGGAACTAGCACAGATACGCAGTATTTT.